One and the same sample provided the 14 T cell receptor beta chains below, sequenced in a study of cytomegalovirus exposure and HLA in healthy donors. Primers for the PCR totalled 60 Vbeta and 13 Jbeta. TCRdb keeps only in-frame clones here, not all; method: immunoSEQ multiplex PCR. The sample includes approximately 200,000 clones, around 79% of them seen just once. The sample comprised PBMCs. These receptors came from a man younger than 30 in good health and CMV-seronegative.

This clone was seen only once. This rearrangement joins TRBV28 to TRBJ1-6; unclear D gene. The CDR3 spans 12 residues. Germline V gene data show CDR1 as MDHEN and CDR2 as SYDVKM. Trimming took off 5 bases at V and 9 bases at J, with 8 bases between the two ends. This chain's CDR3 is CASSEQTSPLHF. CDR3 DNA: TGTGCCAGCAGTGAACAGACTTCACCCCTCCACTTT.

This chain connects TRBV19 to TRBJ2-2; 11 nucleotides match TRBD2. The V segment lost 7 bases and the J segment 6 bases; nucleotides outside the gene matches: 19. The germline V gene encodes CDR1 LNHDA and CDR2 SQIVND (reference sequence). This CDR3 has 19 amino acids. CDR3 protein: CASNTNRIAGGRLAGELFF. The DNA of the CDR3 is TGTGCCAGTAACACAAACAGAATAGCGGGGGGGCGTTTGGCCGGGGAGCTGTTTTTT. The full variable domain, in which reference TRBV19 and TRBJ2-2 provide the parts outside the CDR3, is DGGITQSPKYLFRKEGQNVTLSCEQNLNHDAMYWYRQDPGQGLRLIYYSQIVNDFQKGDIAEGYSVSREKKESFPLTVTSAQKNPTAFYLCASNTNRIAGGRLAGELFFGEGSRLTVL.

The chain couples TRBV5-1 to TRBJ2-7; D is perhaps TRBD2 (5 bases). Trimming took 4 bases from V and 3 from J, leaving 14 bases between them. The CDR3 is 14 amino acids. CDR1 is SGHRS and CDR2 is YFSETQ in the germline V gene. The CDR3 DNA is TGCGCCAGCAGCACGGCCGGGGATGGCTACGAGCAGTACTTC. This encodes CASSTAGDGYEQYF.

The chain combines TRBV28 with TRBJ2-7; the D gene is possibly TRBD1 (5 bases). Deletions cut 1 base from V and 1 base from J, with 11 bases between. The CDR3 is 15 residues long. The germline gives CDR1 MDHEN, CDR2 SYDVKM. The CDR3 nucleotides read TGTGCCAGCAGTTTATCGGCAGGGATTTCCTACGAGCAGTACTTC. The encoded protein is CASSLSAGISYEQYF.

The chain uses TRBV10-1 and TRBJ2-1; D perhaps matches TRBD2 (6 bases). Germline V gene sequence: CDR1 WNHNN, CDR2 SYGVQD (reference sequence). V was clipped by 6 bases and J by 4 bases, with 16 bases between them. This CDR3 has 15 residues. The CDR3 DNA is TGCGCCAGCAGAGTGTCGCTAGCGAAATACAATGAGCAGTTCTTC. Its protein is CASRVSLAKYNEQFF.

The CDR3 nucleotides read TGTGCCAGCAGTCCAGGACTAGCGGGAGGCTTCTCCTACGAGCAGTACTTC. Translation: CASSPGLAGGFSYEQYF. The J gene is TRBJ2-7, the V gene TRBV7-8; 14 bases fit TRBD2. Germline CDR1 and CDR2: SGHVS and FQNEAQ. CDR3 size: 17 residues. The J segment lost 0 bases and the V segment lost 6 bases, leaving 7 bases of the junction unmatched.

The chain employs TRBV10-2 and TRBJ2-7; TRBD2 matches at 11 bases. This CDR3 comprises 14 residues. V was clipped by 3 bases and J by 3 bases; unmatched bases: 1. The germline gives CDR1 WSHSY, CDR2 SAAADI. CDR3 amino acids: CASSDSGRDYEQYF. In nucleotides, the CDR3 is TGCGCCAGCAGTGATAGCGGGAGGGACTACGAGCAGTACTTC.

The rearrangement links TRBV23-1 to TRBJ2-1, with D perhaps matching TRBD1 (5 bases). TRBV23-1 is an ORF, and what it does is uncertain. This CDR3 is built from 14 residues. With 3 bases removed from V and 6 bases from J, the gap between germline ends came to 12 bases. CDR3 in amino acids: CASSHLTVGNEQFF. The CDR3 coding sequence is TGCGCCAGCAGTCATCTGACAGTAGGCAATGAGCAGTTCTTC.

The chain joins TRBV5-1 to TRBJ2-5; a weak D match, TRBD2 (5 bases). The germline V gene has CDR1 SGHRS and CDR2 YFSETQ. The CDR3 extends over 12 amino acids. V lost 5 bases and J lost 5, with 10 bases in between. The CDR3 bases are TGCGCCAGCAGGGTACTAGAGGAGACCCAGTACTTC. This translates into CASRVLEETQYF.

This clone has more than one count but fewer than ten. The chain employs TRBV11-2 and TRBJ1-6; tentatively, D is TRBD1 (5 bases). CDR1 and CDR2 (germline): SGHAT, FQNNGV. This CDR3 has 13 amino acids. With 4 bases removed from V and 9 bases from J, the gap between germline ends came to 10 bases. The DNA of the CDR3 is TGTGCCAGCAGCTCGGGGGGGGGTTCACCCCTCCACTTT. Translating gives CASSSGGGSPLHF.

The rearrangement uses TRBV6-6 and TRBJ2-3; D possibly corresponds to TRBD2 (6 bases). The CDR3 loop spans 14 amino acids. Per germline, CDR1 MNHNY and CDR2 SVGAGI (reference sequence). With 2 bases removed from V and 1 base from J, the gap between germline ends came to 7 bases. The CDR3, as DNA: TGTGCCAGCAGTTACGGGACTGGCACAGATACGCAGTATTTT. Amino acid sequence: CASSYGTGTDTQYF.

This chain joins TRBV4-1 and TRBJ1-4; D gene unclear. From germline, CDR1 is MGHRA and CDR2 YSYEKL. CDR3 size: 15 residues. V gave up 5 bases and J gave up 0 bases, with 10 bases separating them. The CDR3 DNA is TGCGCCAGCAGCGGCGGGGTAGCAACTAATGAAAAACTGTTTTTT. This codes for CASSGGVATNEKLFF.

The rearrangement uses TRBV4-3 and TRBJ1-5; D is possibly TRBD1 (6 bases). Germline loops: CDR1 LGHNA, CDR2 YSLEER. V lost 4 bases and J lost 8, with 12 bases in between. The CDR3 consists of 13 residues. The CDR3 DNA follows: TGCGCCAGCAGCCTAGGGGGAGAAAAGCCCCAGCATTTT. This sequence encodes CASSLGGEKPQHF.

The J gene is TRBJ2-7, the V gene TRBV9, with 11 bases identical to TRBD2. This CDR3 region has 15 residues. Trimming removed 4 bases from V and 3 bases from J; junction bases left unmatched: 6. Germline V gene lookup returns CDR1 SGDLS and CDR2 YYNGEE. CDR3 protein: CASSFGLAGVYEQYF. The DNA of the CDR3 is TGTGCCAGCAGCTTTGGACTAGCGGGTGTCTACGAGCAGTACTTC.